The clone carrying this T cell receptor beta chain was seen only a few times. Its antigen is currently unknown. The sample comes from a study of T cell responses to AZD1222 COVID-19 vaccine. Findings and caveats of the study: Most donors were white British, females outnumbered males, and clonal diversity was possibly underestimated. Vaccination with two AZD1222 doses was followed by a rise in Spike-specific TCR breadth and depth. Dominant at 160-218 and 743-854, vaccine-associated CD4 TCRs also spanned spike.

The data were produced by immunoSEQ multiplex PCR, yet TCRdb's version contains in-frame clones alone and is incomplete. The sample gives 83,000 or so clones, more than 85% of which show up once; around 26% is in the top ten. Germline CDR1 SEHNR, CDR2 FQNEAQ (reference sequence). The CDR3 runs 12 residues. V lost 5 bases and J lost 9, with 11 bases in between. The chain carries TRBV7-9 and TRBJ1-5, with D unresolved. The source material was peripheral blood, sampled 28 days after the second AZD1222 dose. This TCR was recovered from an adult who received the AZD1222 COVID-19 vaccine. The CDR3 nucleotides read TGTGCCAGCAGCCCCAAGTGGGGGCCCCAGCATTTT. The encoded protein is CASSPKWGPQHF.